This T cell receptor (beta chain) was sequenced for a study of T cells after yellow fever vaccination. General observations from the study: Peaking faster, on day 5 versus 15, the secondary response was nonetheless weaker.

There are 16 residues in the CDR3. The V end was cut by 4 bases, the J end by 3 bases, with 16 bases between. Germline lookup yields CDR1 MDHEN and CDR2 SYDVKM. TCRdb processed the 5' RACE reads anew with MiXCR; each CDR3 protein has one entry. Of around 550,000 distinct CDR3 sequences listed, 15% to 20% were seen once; the top ten hold over 11%. This clonotype was picked up a small number of times. Its target is unknown. Specimen: PBMCs, collected 15 days after the yellow fever booster vaccination. The rearrangement joins TRBV28 to TRBJ1-3; D perhaps matches TRBD1 (6 bases). The receptor was isolated from a man under 40 who received the YFV17D yellow fever vaccine. Written as DNA, the CDR3 is TGTGCCAGCAGTTGGGGGGGGCGCACAAGTGGAAACACCATATATTTT. Protein: CASSWGGRTSGNTIYF.